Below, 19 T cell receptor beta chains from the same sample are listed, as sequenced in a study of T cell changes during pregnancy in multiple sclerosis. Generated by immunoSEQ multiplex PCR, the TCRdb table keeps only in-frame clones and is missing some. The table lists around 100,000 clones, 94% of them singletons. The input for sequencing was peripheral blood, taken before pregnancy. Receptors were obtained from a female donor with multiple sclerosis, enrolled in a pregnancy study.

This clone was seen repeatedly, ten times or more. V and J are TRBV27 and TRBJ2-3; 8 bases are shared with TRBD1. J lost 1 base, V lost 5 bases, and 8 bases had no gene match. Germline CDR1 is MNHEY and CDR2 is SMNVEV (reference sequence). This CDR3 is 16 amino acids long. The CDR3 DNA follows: TGTGCCAGCAGTCCAATTGGACAGGGCGGCACAGATACGCAGTATTTT. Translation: CASSPIGQGGTDTQYF.

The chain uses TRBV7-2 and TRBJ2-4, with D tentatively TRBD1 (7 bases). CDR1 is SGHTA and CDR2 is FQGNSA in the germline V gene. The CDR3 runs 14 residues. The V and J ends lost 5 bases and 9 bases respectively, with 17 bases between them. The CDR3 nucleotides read TGTGCCAGCAGCCCGTTAGGAGGGGGCAGCATTCAGTACTTC. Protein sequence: CASSPLGGGSIQYF.

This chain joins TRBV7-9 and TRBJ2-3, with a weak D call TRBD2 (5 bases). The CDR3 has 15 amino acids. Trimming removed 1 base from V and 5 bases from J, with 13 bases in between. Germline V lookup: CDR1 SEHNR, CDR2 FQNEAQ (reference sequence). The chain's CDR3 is CASSLDEGVQDTQYF. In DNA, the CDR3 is TGTGCCAGCAGCTTAGATGAGGGTGTCCAAGATACGCAGTATTTT. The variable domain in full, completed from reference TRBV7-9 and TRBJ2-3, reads DTGVSQNPRHKITKRGQNVTFRCDPISEHNRLYWYRQTLGQGPEFLTYFQNEAQLEKSRLLSDRFSAERPKGSFSTLEIQRTEQGDSAMYLCASSLDEGVQDTQYFGPGTRLTVL.

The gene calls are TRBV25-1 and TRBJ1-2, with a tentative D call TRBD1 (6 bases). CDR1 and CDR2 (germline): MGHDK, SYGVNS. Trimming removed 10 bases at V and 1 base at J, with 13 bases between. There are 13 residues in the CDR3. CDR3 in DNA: TGTGCCACGATGACAGGCTTTAACTATGGCTACACCTTC. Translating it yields CATMTGFNYGYTF.

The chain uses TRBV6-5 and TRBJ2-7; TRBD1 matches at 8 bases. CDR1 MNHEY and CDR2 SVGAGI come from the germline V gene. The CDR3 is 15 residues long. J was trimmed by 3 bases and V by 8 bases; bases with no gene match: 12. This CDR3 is CASRRGQGSGYEQYF. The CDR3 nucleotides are TGTGCCAGCCGCCGAGGACAGGGATCAGGCTACGAGCAGTACTTC.

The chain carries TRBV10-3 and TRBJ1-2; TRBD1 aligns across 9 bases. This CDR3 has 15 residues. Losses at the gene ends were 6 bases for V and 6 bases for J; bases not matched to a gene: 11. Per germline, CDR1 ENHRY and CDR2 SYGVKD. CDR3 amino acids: CAISRDGTGQDGYTF. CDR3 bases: TGTGCCATCAGCAGAGACGGGACAGGGCAAGATGGCTACACCTTC.

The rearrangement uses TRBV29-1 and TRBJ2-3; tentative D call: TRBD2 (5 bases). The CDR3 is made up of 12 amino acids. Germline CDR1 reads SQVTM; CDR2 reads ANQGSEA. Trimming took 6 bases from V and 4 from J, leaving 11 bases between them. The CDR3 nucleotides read TGCAGCGTCCAGGAGGTCCCAGATACGCAGTATTTT. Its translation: CSVQEVPDTQYF.

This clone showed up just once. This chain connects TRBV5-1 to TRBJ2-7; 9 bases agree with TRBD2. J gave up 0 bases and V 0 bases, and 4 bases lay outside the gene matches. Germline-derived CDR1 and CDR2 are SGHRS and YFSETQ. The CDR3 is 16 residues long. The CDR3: CASSLDTSGYSYEQYF. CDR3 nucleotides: TGCGCCAGCAGCTTGGATACTAGCGGGTACTCCTACGAGCAGTACTTC.

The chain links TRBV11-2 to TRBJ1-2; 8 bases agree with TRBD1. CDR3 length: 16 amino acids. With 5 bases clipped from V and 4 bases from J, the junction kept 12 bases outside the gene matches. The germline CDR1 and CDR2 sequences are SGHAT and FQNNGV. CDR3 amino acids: CASSTLQGAKGYGYTF. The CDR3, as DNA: TGTGCCAGCAGCACCTTGCAGGGGGCAAAAGGCTATGGCTACACCTTC.

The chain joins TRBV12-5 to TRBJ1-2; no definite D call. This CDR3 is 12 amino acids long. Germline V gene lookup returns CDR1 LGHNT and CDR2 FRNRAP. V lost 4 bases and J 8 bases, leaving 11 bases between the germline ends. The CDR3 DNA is TGTGCTAGTGGTTCCCCTCTGGAGGGCTACACCTTC. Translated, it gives CASGSPLEGYTF.

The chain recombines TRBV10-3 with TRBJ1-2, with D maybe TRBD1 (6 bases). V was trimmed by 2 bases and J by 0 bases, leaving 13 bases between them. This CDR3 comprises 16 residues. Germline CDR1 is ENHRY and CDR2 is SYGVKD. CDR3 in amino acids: CAISEMEQGTNYGYTF. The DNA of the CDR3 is TGTGCCATCAGTGAGATGGAGCAGGGGACTAACTATGGCTACACCTTC.

The CDR3 nucleotides are TGCGCCAGCAGCCAAGGTCTCGGTAACGGGAGGGCCTCTTACAATGAGCAGTTCTTC. This translates into CASSQGLGNGRASYNEQFF. The chain uses TRBV4-3 and TRBJ2-1; 8 bases map to TRBD2. V shed 1 base and J 4 bases; nucleotides not matched to a gene: 15. Germline CDR1 LGHNA, CDR2 YSLEER. This CDR3 contains 19 residues.

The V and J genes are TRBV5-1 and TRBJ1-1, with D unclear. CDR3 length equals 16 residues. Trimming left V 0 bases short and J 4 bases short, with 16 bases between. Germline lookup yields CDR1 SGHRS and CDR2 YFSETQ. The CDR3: CASSLVSRIEGTEAFF. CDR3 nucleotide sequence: TGCGCCAGCAGCTTGGTTTCCAGAATAGAGGGCACTGAAGCTTTCTTT. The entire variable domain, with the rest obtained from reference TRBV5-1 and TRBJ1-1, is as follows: KAGVTQTPRYLIKTRGQQVTLSCSPISGHRSVSWYQQTPGQGLQFLFEYFSETQRNKGNFPGRFSGRQFSNSRSEMNVSTLELGDSALYLCASSLVSRIEGTEAFFGQGTRLTVV.

CDR3 sequence (DNA): TGTGCCAGCAGCGCAGGCTTCGGGGCCAACGTCCTGACTTTC. Translated, it gives CASSAGFGANVLTF. V and J are TRBV5-8 and TRBJ2-6; D is ambiguous. There are 14 residues in the CDR3. V was cut by 4 bases and J by 4 bases, with 9 bases left in between. Germline values: CDR1 SGHTS, CDR2 YDEGEE.

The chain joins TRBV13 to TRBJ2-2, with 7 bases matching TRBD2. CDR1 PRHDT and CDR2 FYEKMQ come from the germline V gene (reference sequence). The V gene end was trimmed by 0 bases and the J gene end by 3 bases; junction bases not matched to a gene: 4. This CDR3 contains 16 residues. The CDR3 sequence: CASSLGVGRDTGELFF. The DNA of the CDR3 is TGTGCCAGCAGCTTAGGAGTGGGGAGGGACACCGGGGAGCTGTTTTTT.

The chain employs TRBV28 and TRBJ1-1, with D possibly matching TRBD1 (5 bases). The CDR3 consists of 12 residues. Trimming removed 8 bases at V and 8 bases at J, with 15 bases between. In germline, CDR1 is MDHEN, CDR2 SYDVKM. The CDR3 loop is CASVVKGLEAFF. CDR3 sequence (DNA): TGTGCCAGCGTCGTCAAGGGGCTCGAAGCTTTCTTT. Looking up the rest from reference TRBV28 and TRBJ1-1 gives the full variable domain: DVKVTQSSRYLVKRTGEKVFLECVQDMDHENMFWYRQDPGLGLRLIYFSYDVKMKEKGDIPEGYSVSREKKERFSLILESASTNQTSMYLCASVVKGLEAFFGQGTRLTVV.

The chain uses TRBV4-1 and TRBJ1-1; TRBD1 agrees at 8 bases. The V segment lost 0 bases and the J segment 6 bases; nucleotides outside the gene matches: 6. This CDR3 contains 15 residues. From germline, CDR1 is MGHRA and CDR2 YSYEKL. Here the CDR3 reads CASSQDQGAVPEAFF. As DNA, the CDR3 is TGCGCCAGCAGCCAAGATCAGGGGGCGGTTCCTGAAGCTTTCTTT.

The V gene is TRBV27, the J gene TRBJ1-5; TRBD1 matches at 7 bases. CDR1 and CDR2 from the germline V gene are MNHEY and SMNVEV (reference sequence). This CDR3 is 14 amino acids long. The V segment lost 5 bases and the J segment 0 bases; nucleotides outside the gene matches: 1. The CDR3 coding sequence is TGTGCCAGCAGTCACAGGGGTAGCAATCAGCCCCAGCATTTT. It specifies CASSHRGSNQPQHF.

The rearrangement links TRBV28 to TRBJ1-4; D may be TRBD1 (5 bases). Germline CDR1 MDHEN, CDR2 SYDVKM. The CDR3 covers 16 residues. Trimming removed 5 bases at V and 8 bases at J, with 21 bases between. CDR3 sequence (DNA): TGTGCCAGCAGTCCCGGTGACAGAAACTTAGGGGAAAAACTGTTTTTT. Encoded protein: CASSPGDRNLGEKLFF.